This TCR beta chain originates from a study of T cells after somatic rescue of genetic block. The method was immunoSEQ multiplex PCR; TCRdb's version includes in-frame clones alone and lacks a portion of them. The table records 110,000 or so clones, approximately 90% of them present only once. Trimming cost V 2 bases and J 2 bases; bases outside gene matches: 4. Germline V CDR1 and CDR2: LNHDA, SQIVND (reference sequence). CDR3 length equals 15 residues. This receptor was obtained from a woman aged 18-29 years. The chain recombines TRBV19 with TRBJ2-7, with TRBD2 identical over 9 bases. The sample was peripheral blood mononuclear cells (PBMCs). This CDR3 reads CASSIWSSGTYEQYF. The CDR3 region has the DNA TGTGCCAGTAGTATATGGTCTAGCGGGACCTACGAGCAGTACTTC.